Given below is one T cell receptor (beta chain) in context. The data derive from a study of blood T cell repertoires in COVID-19. Study information: COVID-19 samples from acute and convalescent phases originated in the United States, Italy and Spain. T cells, B-cell-depleted T cells, or PBMCs supplied cDNA or gDNA.

Per the original data handling: Estimation of nucleated cell counts relied on the amplification of reference gene primers. TCRdb's table, derived via immunoSEQ multiplex PCR, lists solely in-frame clones and lacks some. V, J and clone size are those of that table, while D and trimming were read from the DNA. The sample holds about 190,000 clones, roughly 90% seen once. This receptor was identified in a man aged 45 to 65 with acute or convalescent COVID-19. Input material: peripheral blood.

The CDR3 loop is CASSLRTGISSTDTQYF. The CDR3, as DNA: TGTGCCAGCAGCTTACGGACAGGGATCTCTAGCACAGATACGCAGTATTTT. The chain recombines TRBV9 with TRBJ2-3, with TRBD1 identical over 8 bases. Germline CDR1 is SGDLS and CDR2 is YYNGEE. V trimming: 4 bases; J trimming: 0 bases; junction bases outside the gene matches: 10. The CDR3 sequence is 17 residues long. Based on the CDR3 plus reference TRBV9 and TRBJ2-3, the full variable domain is DSGVTQTPKHLITATGQRVTLRCSPRSGDLSVYWYQQSLDQGLQFLIQYYNGEERAKGNILERFSAQQFPDLHSELNLSSLELGDSALYFCASSLRTGISSTDTQYFGPGTRLTVL.